This is a list of T cell receptor beta chains from one sample in a study of blood T cell repertoires in COVID-19. TCRdb's copy holds only in-frame clones and misses some; the assay was immunoSEQ multiplex PCR. This table holds over 120,000 clones, approximately 87% found once. Sequencing used PBMCs or T cells enriched from blood (not recorded which). These TCRs come from a man aged 60 to 75 who had recovered from COVID-19. Both conserved end residues are part of each CDR3. The order of the fields is CDR3 protein, CDR3 DNA, V gene, J gene, clone size, D gene. The D gene is left open where the match is weak. Clone size is not always given. Where it is, it says once, few, many or a class for expanded clones.

CDR3: CASSVDTGNHEQYF; DNA: TGCGCCAGCAGCGTGGATACAGGGAACCACGAGCAGTACTTC; V: TRBV5-1; J: TRBJ2-7; size: NA; D: NA
CDR3: CASTFPRVHNSPLHF; DNA: TGTGCCAGCACGTTCCCCAGGGTCCATAATTCACCCCTCCACTTT; V: TRBV5-8; J: TRBJ1-6; size: few; D: NA
CDR3: CASSARVNTEAFF; DNA: TGTGCCAGCAGCGCCAGGGTGAACACTGAAGCTTTCTTT; V: TRBV2; J: TRBJ1-1; size: NA; D: NA
CDR3: CASSREQGTSSGANVLTF; DNA: TGCGCCAGCAGCCGAGAACAGGGGACCAGCTCTGGGGCCAACGTCCTGACTTTC; V: TRBV4-1; J: TRBJ2-6; size: NA; D: TRBD1
CDR3: CASSPKDRRGGYTF; DNA: TGTGCCAGCTCACCAAAGGATCGACGCGGAGGCTACACCTTC; V: TRBV18; J: TRBJ1-2; size: NA; D: NA
CDR3: CATVVPGLAGMNEQFF; DNA: TGTGCCACAGTGGTCCCGGGACTAGCGGGAATGAATGAGCAGTTCTTC; V: TRBV19; J: TRBJ2-1; size: NA; D: TRBD2
CDR3: CASSPLGRDMGGYTF; DNA: TGTGCCAGCTCACCATTGGGCAGGGATATGGGAGGCTACACCTTC; V: TRBV18; J: TRBJ1-2; size: few; D: NA
CDR3: CASSGEGYVQETQYF; DNA: TGCGCCAGCAGCGGGGAGGGGTATGTTCAAGAGACCCAGTACTTC; V: TRBV5-1; J: TRBJ2-5; size: NA; D: TRBD2
CDR3: CASSQYDNSNQPQHF; DNA: TGTGCCAGTAGTCAGTATGATAATAGCAATCAGCCCCAGCATTTT; V: TRBV19; J: TRBJ1-5; size: few; D: NA
CDR3: CASSLRLGGLDNQPQHF; DNA: TGTGCCAGCAGTTTACGTCTAGGGGGCTTGGACAATCAGCCCCAGCATTTT; V: TRBV28; J: TRBJ1-5; size: NA; D: TRBD1
CDR3: CASSGDMTGDPNQPQHF; DNA: TGTGCCAGCAGTGGGGACATGACAGGGGACCCCAATCAGCCCCAGCATTTT; V: TRBV2; J: TRBJ1-5; size: NA; D: TRBD1
CDR3: CASSMGGAGNTIYF; DNA: TGTGCCAGTAGTATGGGAGGGGCCGGAAACACCATATATTTT; V: TRBV19; J: TRBJ1-3; size: NA; D: NA
CDR3: CASSTEGNYGYTF; DNA: TGTGCCAGTAGTACCGAGGGAAACTATGGCTACACCTTC; V: TRBV19; J: TRBJ1-2; size: once; D: NA
CDR3: CASSFPRGPYNEQFF; DNA: TGTGCCAGCTCATTCCCCAGGGGTCCCTACAATGAGCAGTTCTTC; V: TRBV18; J: TRBJ2-1; size: NA; D: NA
CDR3: CASKTDTLRGGPQHF; DNA: TGTGCCAGCAAAACTGACACTCTGAGGGGGGGGCCCCAGCATTTT; V: TRBV28; J: TRBJ1-5; size: NA; D: NA
CDR3: CASSPSWKRISYEQYF; DNA: TGTGCCAGCAGCCCCTCCTGGAAGCGGATCTCCTACGAGCAGTACTTC; V: TRBV9; J: TRBJ2-7; size: NA; D: NA
CDR3: CASSPGGAREQFF; DNA: TGTGCCAGCAGCCCGGGAGGGGCTCGGGAGCAGTTCTTC; V: TRBV7-9; J: TRBJ2-1; size: NA; D: TRBD2
CDR3: CASSPLSRHNNSPLHF; DNA: TGTGCCAGCAGTCCCTTATCGCGTCATAATAATTCACCCCTCCACTTT; V: TRBV27; J: TRBJ1-6; size: NA; D: NA
CDR3: CASSQEVGRFGTQYF; DNA: TGTGCCAGCAGCCAAGAAGTCGGGAGGTTTGGTACGCAGTATTTT; V: TRBV14; J: TRBJ2-3; size: NA; D: TRBD2
CDR3: CASSTGTSGGDTQYF; DNA: TGCGCCAGCAGCACCGGGACTAGCGGGGGAGATACGCAGTATTTT; V: TRBV5-1; J: TRBJ2-3; size: NA; D: TRBD2
CDR3: CASSRTGGSYEQYF; DNA: TGTGCCAGCAGCCGGACAGGGGGATCCTACGAGCAGTACTTC; V: TRBV3-1/TRBV3-2; J: TRBJ2-7; size: NA; D: TRBD1
CDR3: CASSLDTAGAFF; DNA: TGTGCCAGCAGCTTAGATACGGCGGGGGCTTTCTTT; V: TRBV7-9; J: TRBJ1-1; size: NA; D: NA
CDR3: CASSSGSGGWDYGYTF; DNA: TGTGCCAGCAGTTCGGGTTCAGGGGGCTGGGACTATGGCTACACCTTC; V: TRBV27; J: TRBJ1-2; size: few; D: TRBD1
CDR3: CASSLDRYNEQFF; DNA: TGTGCCAGCAGTTTAGACAGGTACAATGAGCAGTTCTTC; V: TRBV27; J: TRBJ2-1; size: NA; D: NA
CDR3: CASSVDSGAYEQYF; DNA: TGTGCCAGCAGTGTGGATAGCGGGGCCTACGAGCAGTACTTC; V: TRBV2; J: TRBJ2-7; size: NA; D: TRBD2
CDR3: CASSLFRGEAFF; DNA: TGCGCCAGCAGCTTATTCCGGGGTGAAGCTTTCTTT; V: TRBV5-1; J: TRBJ1-1; size: NA; D: NA
CDR3: CASSHGTGFSEAFF; DNA: TGTGCCAGCAGCCATGGGACAGGGTTTTCTGAAGCTTTCTTT; V: TRBV28; J: TRBJ1-1; size: few; D: TRBD1
CDR3: CASSQHRQHNSPLHF; DNA: TGTGCCAGCAGCCAGCACCGACAGCATAATTCACCCCTCCACTTT; V: TRBV3-1/TRBV3-2; J: TRBJ1-6; size: NA; D: NA
CDR3: CASSVSGFTRDTGELFF; DNA: TGTGCCAGCAGCGTTAGTGGATTTACTAGAGACACCGGGGAGCTGTTTTTT; V: TRBV9; J: TRBJ2-2; size: NA; D: NA
CDR3: CASSTRTSGQRNEAFF; DNA: TGCGCCAGCAGTACGCGGACGTCAGGACAAAGGAATGAAGCTTTCTTT; V: TRBV4-1; J: TRBJ1-1; size: once; D: NA